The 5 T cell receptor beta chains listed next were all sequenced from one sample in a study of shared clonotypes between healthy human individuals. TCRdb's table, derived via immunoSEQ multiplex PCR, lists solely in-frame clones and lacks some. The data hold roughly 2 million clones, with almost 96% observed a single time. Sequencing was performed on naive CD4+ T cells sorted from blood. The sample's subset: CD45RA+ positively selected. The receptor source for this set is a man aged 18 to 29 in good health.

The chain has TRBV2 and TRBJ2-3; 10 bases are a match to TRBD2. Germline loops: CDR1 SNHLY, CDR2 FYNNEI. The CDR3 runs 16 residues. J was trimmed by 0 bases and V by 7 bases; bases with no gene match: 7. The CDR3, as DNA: TGTGCCAGCACCTACCTAGCGGGAGTTAGCACAGATACGCAGTATTTT. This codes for CASTYLAGVSTDTQYF.

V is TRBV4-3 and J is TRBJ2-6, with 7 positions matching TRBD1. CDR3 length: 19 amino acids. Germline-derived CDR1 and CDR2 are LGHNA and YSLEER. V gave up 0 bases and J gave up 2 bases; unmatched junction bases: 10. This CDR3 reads CASSQDLPATGTGANVLTF. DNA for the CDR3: TGCGCCAGCAGCCAAGATCTTCCAGCGACAGGGACTGGGGCCAACGTCCTGACTTTC.

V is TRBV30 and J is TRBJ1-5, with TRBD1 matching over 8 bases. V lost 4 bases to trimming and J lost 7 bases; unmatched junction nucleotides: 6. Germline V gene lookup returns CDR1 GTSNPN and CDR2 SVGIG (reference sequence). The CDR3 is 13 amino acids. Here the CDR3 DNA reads TGTGCCTGGACCCAGGGGGCAGGGCAGCCCCAGCATTTT. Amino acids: CAWTQGAGQPQHF.

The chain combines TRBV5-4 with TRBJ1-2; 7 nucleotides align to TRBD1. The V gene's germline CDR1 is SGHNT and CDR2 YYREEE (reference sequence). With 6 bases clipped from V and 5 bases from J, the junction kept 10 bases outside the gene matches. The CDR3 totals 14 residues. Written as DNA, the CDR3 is TGTGCCAGCAACCCCCCGGGACAGTTATATGGCTACACCTTC. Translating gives CASNPPGQLYGYTF.

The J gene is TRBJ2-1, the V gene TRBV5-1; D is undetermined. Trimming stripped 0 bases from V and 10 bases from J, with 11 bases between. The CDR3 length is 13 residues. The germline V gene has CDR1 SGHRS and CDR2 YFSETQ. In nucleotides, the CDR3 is TGCGCCAGCAGCTTGGTTTCATCGTACGAGCAGTTCTTC. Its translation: CASSLVSSYEQFF.